This TCR beta chain was obtained from a study of CD8 T cells in Susac syndrome. Sequencing of TCR beta, carried out with a high-throughput approach, was applied to CD8+ and CD4+ T cells from the blood. Between the trimmed V and J ends, which lost 1 base and 3 bases, there was a span of 18 bases. The germline V gene encodes CDR1 MGHRA and CDR2 YSYEKL. The CDR3 runs to 17 residues. Random hexamers primed reverse transcription of about 0.5 to 1 ug RNA. TCRdb called the immunoSEQ multiplex PCR reads again in MiXCR, with one record for every CDR3 protein. The sample lists tens of thousands of distinct CDR3 sequences; around 94% were seen once.

The sample comprised CD8+ T cells from PBMCs. The chain couples TRBV4-1 to TRBJ1-2, with a weak D call TRBD1 (5 bases). The receptor was isolated from a human donor in good health. The CDR3 is CASSQGTLSQGDYGYTF. The CDR3 coding sequence is TGCGCCAGCAGCCAAGGGACCCTAAGCCAGGGAGACTATGGCTACACCTTC.